This T cell receptor (beta chain) was documented in a study of shared clonotypes between healthy human individuals. A note on this clone: Its antigen is unknown.

The length of the CDR3 is 14 residues. CDR1 ENHRY and CDR2 SYGVKD come from the germline V gene. J was trimmed by 0 bases and V by 7 bases; bases with no gene match: 5. Assay execution took place at the deep level. Clones were sequenced by immunoSEQ multiplex PCR, and TCRdb holds only the in-frame ones, with some missing. There are around 2.1 million clones in the sample; 90% to 97% occur only once, and approximately 0.13% lies in the top ten. Recent acute infections and vaccinations were absent in the healthy HIV-negative adult donors. Every one of the donors was a Caucasian adult that lived in Nashville, Tennessee. The study, taken as a whole, reports: There were few donors, and this limited the genetic and exposure-history diversity represented.

The chain joins TRBV10-3 to TRBJ1-1, with 7 positions matching TRBD1. Source material: naive CD4+ T cells sorted from blood. The subset denotes: CD45RA+ positively selected. This clonotype was obtained from a man between 18 and 29 years old in good health. CDR3 protein: CAIMGDRVNTEAFF. The CDR3 DNA follows: TGTGCCATCATGGGTGACAGGGTGAACACTGAAGCTTTCTTT.